The present entry profiles one TCR beta chain with its context. The record originates from a study of blood T cell repertoires in COVID-19. Germline-derived CDR1 and CDR2 are MGHRA and YSYEKL. V gave up 0 bases and J gave up 2 bases, with 16 bases separating them. This CDR3 has 17 residues. Generated by immunoSEQ multiplex PCR, the TCRdb table keeps only in-frame clones and is missing some. The profile covers about 220,000 clones, with roughly nine tenths appearing a single time and about 2.4% taken by the ten largest. The V and J genes are TRBV4-1 and TRBJ2-5; maybe TRBD1 (5 bases). The source material was PBMCs or T cells enriched from blood (not recorded which). The TCR originated in a woman aged 25 to 39 who had recovered from COVID-19. In nucleotides, the CDR3 is TGCGCCAGCAGCCAAGATCGGACACAGGTTGGTCAAGAGACCCAGTACTTC. It yields the protein CASSQDRTQVGQETQYF.